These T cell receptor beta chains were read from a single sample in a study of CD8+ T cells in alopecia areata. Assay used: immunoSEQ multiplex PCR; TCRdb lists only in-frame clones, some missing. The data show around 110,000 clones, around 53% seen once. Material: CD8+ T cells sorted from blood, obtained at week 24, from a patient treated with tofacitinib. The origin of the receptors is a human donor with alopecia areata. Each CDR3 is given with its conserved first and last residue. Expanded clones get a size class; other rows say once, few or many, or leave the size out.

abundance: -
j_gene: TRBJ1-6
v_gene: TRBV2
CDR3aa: CASSERTGRYSPLHF

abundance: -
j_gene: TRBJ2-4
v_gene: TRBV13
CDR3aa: CASSPEAGNIQYF

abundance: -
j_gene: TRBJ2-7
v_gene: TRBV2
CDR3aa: CASIPGGGHEQYF

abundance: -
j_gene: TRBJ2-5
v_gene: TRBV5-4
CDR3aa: CASSPGTSGVETQYF

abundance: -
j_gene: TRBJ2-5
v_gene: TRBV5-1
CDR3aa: CASTPDRTGQETQYF

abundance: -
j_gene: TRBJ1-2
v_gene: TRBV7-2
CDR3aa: CASSLGSQGMNYGYTF

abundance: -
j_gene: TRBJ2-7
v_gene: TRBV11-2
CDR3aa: CASSLVGYEQYF

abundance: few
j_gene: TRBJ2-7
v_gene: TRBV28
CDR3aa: CASSLWRTGPYEQYF

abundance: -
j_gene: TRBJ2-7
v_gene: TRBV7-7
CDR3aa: CASSARESYEQYF

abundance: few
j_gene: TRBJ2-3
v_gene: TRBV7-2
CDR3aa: CASSPGWGTDTQYF

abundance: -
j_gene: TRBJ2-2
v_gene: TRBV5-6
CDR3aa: CASSLGLAGSVGELFF